Shown below are 27 T cell receptor beta chains from a single sample sequenced in a study of cytomegalovirus exposure and HLA in healthy donors. The study ran its PCR with 60 Vbeta and 13 Jbeta primers. Here immunoSEQ multiplex PCR was the method, and the copy in TCRdb shows in-frame clones only, minus some. The data hold 120,000 to 150,000 clones, with roughly four fifths observed a single time. Sample: PBMCs. The source is a man between 35 and 55 years old in good health and CMV-seropositive.

The rearrangement uses TRBV7-3 and TRBJ2-3; TRBD2 agrees at 7 bases. The CDR3 sequence is 17 residues long. Trimming cost V 5 bases and J 0 bases; bases outside gene matches: 11. Germline V gives CDR1 SGHTA, CDR2 FQGTGA. CDR3 nucleotides: TGTGCCAGCAGCCTCCCCAGGGCGGGAGAGAGCACAGATACGCAGTATTTT. It translates to CASSLPRAGESTDTQYF.

The J gene is TRBJ2-2, the V gene TRBV6-1, with 8 positions matching TRBD1. Germline V gives CDR1 MNHNS, CDR2 SASEGT. The CDR3 extends over 13 amino acids. V lost 8 bases, J lost 1 base, and 0 bases stayed unmatched. The CDR3 region has the DNA TGTGCCAGCGACAGGGGGAACACCGGGGAGCTGTTTTTT. Its translation is CASDRGNTGELFF.

CDR3: CATSGTYQETQYF. The CDR3 DNA reads as TGCGCCACCTCCGGGACATACCAAGAGACCCAGTACTTC. The V call is TRBV5-1, the J call TRBJ2-5; perhaps TRBD1 as D (6 bases). The CDR3 is 13 amino acids. The V end lost 9 bases, the J end lost 0 bases, and 12 bases lay between the germline ends. CDR1 is SGHRS, CDR2 YFSETQ, per germline.

This clone has ten or more counts. CDR3 in amino acids: CASSSGQVSTDTQYF. The CDR3, as DNA: TGTGCCAGCAGCTCGGGACAGGTTAGCACAGATACGCAGTATTTT. The chain is built from TRBV9 and TRBJ2-3; 8 bases agree with TRBD1. CDR1 SGDLS and CDR2 YYNGEE come from the germline V gene. The CDR3 is 15 amino acids. V shed 4 bases and J 0 bases; nucleotides not matched to a gene: 4.

CDR3 loop: CASSERWRSGDEQFF. The CDR3, as DNA: TGTGCCAGCAGTGAAAGGTGGAGAAGCGGGGATGAGCAGTTCTTC. V usage is TRBV2 and J usage is TRBJ2-1; the match to TRBD2 covers 7 bases. V shed 2 bases and J 8 bases; nucleotides not matched to a gene: 9. Germline V gives CDR1 SNHLY, CDR2 FYNNEI. This CDR3 is built from 15 residues.

The DNA of the CDR3 is TGTGCCAGCAGCCTGAGTAACTATAATTCACCCCTCCACTTT. Amino acids: CASSLSNYNSPLHF. V and J are TRBV5-4 and TRBJ1-6; D ambiguous. Trimming took off 4 bases at V and 3 bases at J, with 8 bases between the two ends. CDR1 and CDR2 (germline): SGHNT, YYREEE (reference sequence). This CDR3 comprises 14 residues.

The chain recombines TRBV9 with TRBJ2-5; TRBD1 is a possible D gene (6 bases). V gave up 0 bases and J gave up 4 bases, with 19 bases separating them. Germline V gives CDR1 SGDLS, CDR2 YYNGEE. This CDR3 is 17 amino acids long. The CDR3 coding sequence is TGTGCCAGCAGCGTAGAGAGGGTAGGGGGAGCTGCAGAGACCCAGTACTTC. Protein: CASSVERVGGAAETQYF.

This chain uses TRBV11-2 with TRBJ2-7, with TRBD1 identical over 7 bases. The CDR3 has 15 amino acids. Looked up from germline, CDR1 is SGHAT and CDR2 is FQNNGV. J was trimmed by 3 bases and V by 3 bases; bases with no gene match: 8. The CDR3 DNA follows: TGTGCCAGCAGCTTCTCAGGGGGATTGAACTACGAGCAGTACTTC. This gives the protein CASSFSGGLNYEQYF. Drawing the rest from reference TRBV11-2 and TRBJ2-7, the complete variable domain is EAGVAQSPRYKIIEKRQSVAFWCNPISGHATLYWYQQILGQGPKLLIQFQNNGVVDDSQLPKDRFSAERLKGVDSTLKIQPAKLEDSAVYLCASSFSGGLNYEQYFGPGTRLTVT.

V is TRBV5-4 and J is TRBJ2-7; D possibly corresponds to TRBD2 (6 bases). The CDR3 is 13 residues long. The V end was cut by 4 bases, the J end by 3 bases, with 11 bases between. In germline, CDR1 is SGHNT, CDR2 YYREEE (reference sequence). DNA for the CDR3: TGTGCCAGCAGCCGCTCGGGGGTCTACGAGCAGTACTTC. Residues: CASSRSGVYEQYF.

The V call is TRBV5-1, the J call TRBJ2-1; D unresolved. V was pared by 0 bases and J by 1 base, with 5 bases between. This CDR3 is built from 14 residues. Germline V gives CDR1 SGHRS, CDR2 YFSETQ. The CDR3 region is CASSLEQSYNEQFF. DNA of the CDR3: TGCGCCAGCAGCTTGGAACAGTCCTACAATGAGCAGTTCTTC.

The chain has TRBV27 and TRBJ2-7; 7 bases are shared with TRBD1. Trimming took 7 bases from V and 5 from J; bases not matched to a gene: 11. The CDR3 is 14 residues long. The germline CDR1 and CDR2 sequences are MNHEY and SMNVEV (reference sequence). CDR3 residues: CASKGRGGYHEQYF. CDR3 bases: TGTGCCAGCAAAGGAAGAGGGGGCTACCACGAGCAGTACTTC.

This clone was picked up a small number of times. J is TRBJ2-7 and V is TRBV27; TRBD2 matches 8 bases. The length of the CDR3 is 16 residues. The ends lost 3 bases at V and 3 bases at J; junction bases unmatched: 10. Looked up from germline, CDR1 is MNHEY and CDR2 is SMNVEV (reference sequence). The CDR3 coding sequence is TGTGCCAGCAGTTTTGTTAAAAGCGGGAGCGGCTACGAGCAGTACTTC. Translated: CASSFVKSGSGYEQYF.

Concerning this clone: One junction end does not reproduce the germline sequence, and a read error may be involved. The chain recombines TRBV7-7 with TRBJ2-5, with TRBD2 identical over 7 bases. The germline V gene encodes CDR1 SSHAT and CDR2 FNYEAQ (reference sequence). The CDR3 contains 13 residues. The CDR3 DNA reads as TGTGCTAGCAGCCGCGATTGGGAGGGGACCCAGTACTTC. Its translation: CASSRDWEGTQYF.

The chain combines TRBV5-1 with TRBJ2-7, with TRBD1 matching over 7 bases. The CDR3 totals 16 residues. Germline CDR1 and CDR2: SGHRS and YFSETQ. V shed 4 bases, J shed 0 bases, and the junction held 10 bases outside the gene matches. CDR3 DNA sequence: TGCGCCAGCAGCACGGGACAGCGGACGTTCTCCTACGAGCAGTACTTC. This codes for CASSTGQRTFSYEQYF.

The sample holds one count of this clone. V and J are TRBV5-5 and TRBJ1-2, with D unclear. Trimming pared 1 base from V and 4 bases from J, leaving 14 bases between. This CDR3 spans 15 amino acids. Germline loops: CDR1 SGHKS, CDR2 YYEKEE (reference sequence). The CDR3 sequence is CASSLTQEGVYGYTF. The CDR3 nucleotides are TGTGCCAGCAGCTTGACCCAAGAAGGAGTCTATGGCTACACCTTC.

The CDR3 bases are TGTGCCAGCAGTGAAGGGACAGTTTCTAACTATGGCTACACCTTC. Protein product: CASSEGTVSNYGYTF. The V call is TRBV6-1, the J call TRBJ1-2; tentatively, D is TRBD1 (6 bases). This CDR3 spans 15 amino acids. Trimming took off 1 base at V and 0 bases at J, with 9 bases between the two ends. CDR1 and CDR2 from the germline V gene are MNHNS and SASEGT.

The chain carries TRBV6-1 and TRBJ2-1, with a possible D match to TRBD2 (6 bases). From germline, CDR1 is MNHNS and CDR2 SASEGT. CDR3 size: 14 residues. The V end lost 6 bases, the J end lost 5 bases, and 14 bases lay between the germline ends. CDR3 sequence reads: CASRHSGSNNEQFF. The CDR3 DNA reads as TGTGCCAGCAGACATTCCGGGAGTAACAATGAGCAGTTCTTC.

The chain couples TRBV7-9 to TRBJ1-1; D remains ambiguous. CDR1 is SEHNR and CDR2 is FQNEAQ in the germline V gene (reference sequence). V lost 1 base and J 5 bases, leaving 5 bases between the germline ends. The CDR3 runs to 12 residues. CDR3 nucleotides: TGTGCCAGCAGCTTAGGGGAGACTGAAGCTTTCTTT. Amino acids: CASSLGETEAFF.

The chain combines TRBV7-9 with TRBJ2-1; 7 bases agree with TRBD1. The V gene end was trimmed by 6 bases and the J gene end by 6 bases; junction bases not matched to a gene: 11. Germline values: CDR1 SEHNR, CDR2 FQNEAQ (reference sequence). The CDR3 contains 15 residues. This CDR3 reads CASSVRGAGGNEQFF. CDR3 nucleotides: TGTGCCAGCAGTGTCAGGGGCGCAGGGGGCAATGAGCAGTTCTTC.

The chain uses TRBV7-2 and TRBJ2-2; 7 bases are a match to TRBD1. The CDR3 contains 14 residues. Per the germline V gene, CDR1 is SGHTA and CDR2 is FQGNSA. With V trimmed by 5 bases and J by 2 bases, 2 bases remained unmatched. CDR3 residues: CASSRDSNTGELFF. CDR3 nucleotides: TGTGCCAGCAGCCGGGACAGCAACACCGGGGAGCTGTTTTTT. The full variable domain, rest sourced from reference TRBV7-2 and TRBJ2-2, is GAGVSQSPSNKVTEKGKDVELRCDPISGHTALYWYRQSLGQGLEFLIYFQGNSAPDKSGLPSDRFSAERTGGSVSTLTIQRTQQEDSAVYLCASSRDSNTGELFFGEGSRLTVL.

V is TRBV4-3 and J is TRBJ1-2, with D tentatively TRBD1 (6 bases). V was pared by 4 bases and J by 5 bases, with 11 bases between. Germline CDR1 and CDR2: LGHNA and YSLEER. The CDR3 runs 13 residues. The CDR3 nucleotides are TGCGCCAGCAGCCGCGAGGACAGATATGGCTACACCTTC. It yields the protein CASSREDRYGYTF.

J is TRBJ2-2 and V is TRBV6-1; 7 bases agree with TRBD1. The CDR3 is 13 residues long. After removal of 11 bases from V and 3 bases from J, the junction contained 6 bases not matched to a gene. Germline V lookup: CDR1 MNHNS, CDR2 SASEGT. CDR3 in DNA: TGTGCCGGCCGACAGGGCGACACCGGGGAGCTGTTTTTT. As protein: CAGRQGDTGELFF.

This clone was detected only a few times. The sample has other DNA sequences that encode this CDR3 too. This chain connects TRBV9 to TRBJ2-7, with 13 positions matching TRBD2. The ends lost 2 bases at V and 3 bases at J; junction bases unmatched: 5. Germline V gene lookup returns CDR1 SGDLS and CDR2 YYNGEE. CDR3 length: 16 residues. The CDR3 bases are TGTGCCAGCAGCGTGGGGACTAGCGGGACCAACTACGAGCAGTACTTC. Encoded protein: CASSVGTSGTNYEQYF.

The chain combines TRBV2 with TRBJ1-4; the match to TRBD1 covers 7 bases. Germline V gene lookup returns CDR1 SNHLY and CDR2 FYNNEI. There are 14 residues in the CDR3. J gave up 5 bases and V 4 bases, and 4 bases lay outside the gene matches. As DNA, the CDR3 is TGTGCCAGCAGTGCGACAGGGCCAAATGAAAAACTGTTTTTT. Translating gives CASSATGPNEKLFF.

CDR3 sequence (DNA): TGTGCCAGCAGCTTGGGGGGACAGAAAGAGACCCAGTACTTC. Translation gives CASSLGGQKETQYF. This chain links TRBV7-3 with TRBJ2-5; D is perhaps TRBD1 (7 bases). The V gene lost 3 bases and the J gene lost 3 bases, with 11 bases spanning the gap. Germline values: CDR1 SGHTA, CDR2 FQGTGA. The CDR3 has 14 residues.

The V call is TRBV7-9, the J call TRBJ2-6; D perhaps matches TRBD1 (6 bases). The CDR3 has 16 residues. CDR1 and CDR2 (germline): SEHNR, FQNEAQ (reference sequence). V was shortened by 5 bases and J by 0 bases, with 11 bases between the two germline ends. The CDR3 DNA follows: TGTGCCAGCAGCCCACAGGGAGACTCTGGGGCCAACGTCCTGACTTTC. The encoded protein is CASSPQGDSGANVLTF.

Only one count was recorded for this clone. This CDR3 is CATRYLAGGPGRTDTQYF. CDR3 nucleotides: TGTGCCACCAGGTATCTAGCGGGGGGACCGGGACGCACAGATACGCAGTATTTT. V usage is TRBV19 and J usage is TRBJ2-3; 11 bases match TRBD2. There are 18 residues in the CDR3. The germline gives CDR1 LNHDA, CDR2 SQIVND (reference sequence). Germline trimming cut 10 bases from V and 1 base from J; bases unmatched to any gene: 16.